The 3 T cell receptor beta chains reported below all come from one sample, sequenced in a study of shared clonotypes between healthy human individuals. Naive CD8 cells, CD45RO-negative and positively selected for CCR7, excluded terminally differentiated effector memory CD45RA+ cells. TCRdb keeps only in-frame clones here, not all; method: immunoSEQ multiplex PCR. This sample carries approximately 2,000,000 clones, around 93% of them seen once, and the ten largest clones take about 1.7%. The sequencing input was naive CD8+ T cells from PBMCs. These receptors all come from a man between 18 and 35 years old in good health. Some clones in this sample may be carry-over from other donors' samples.

This chain joins TRBV7-9 and TRBJ2-7; the D gene could be TRBD1 or TRBD2 (5 bases each). CDR3 length: 14 residues. Per the germline V gene, CDR1 is SEHNR and CDR2 is FQNEAQ (reference sequence). Trimming left V 5 bases short and J 3 bases short, with 14 bases between. The CDR3 here is CASSRGRESYEQYF. The CDR3 nucleotides are TGTGCCAGCAGCCGGGGCAGGGAAAGCTACGAGCAGTACTTC.

The rearrangement uses TRBV27 and TRBJ2-7; 9 bases fit TRBD1. The CDR3 runs 16 residues. Germline V gene lookup returns CDR1 MNHEY and CDR2 SMNVEV (reference sequence). V shed 8 bases and J 2 bases; nucleotides not matched to a gene: 13. The DNA for the CDR3 is TGTGCCAGCTCCCCCAGCTCCCGGACAGGGGCCTACGAGCAGTACTTC. This gives the protein CASSPSSRTGAYEQYF.

CDR3 in DNA: TGTGCCAGCAGCTTCACGACATCTGGGAGGGGGGACGGCTACACCTTC. This translates into CASSFTTSGRGDGYTF. The gene calls are TRBV7-2 and TRBJ1-2; a weak D match, TRBD1 (6 bases). Trimming took 3 bases from V and 8 from J, leaving 22 bases between them. Germline V gene sequence: CDR1 SGHTA, CDR2 FQGNSA. The CDR3 extends over 16 amino acids.